What follows are 17 T cell receptor beta chains derived from one specimen sequenced in a study of T-cell reconstitution after alpha-beta-depleted transplantation in children. Unique molecular identifiers were built into the TCRbeta library. One entry per CDR3 protein results from TCRdb running MiXCR on the PCR reads. The repertoire holds about 830,000 distinct CDR3 sequences, with roughly 15% as singletons. This specimen consisted of PBMCs, mostly from graft donor cells, obtained 360 days after TCRalphabeta/CD19-depleted stem cell transplant. The receptors here all came from a male patient younger than 18 who had a stem cell transplant for acute lymphoblastic leukemia, so the T cells may come from the graft donor.

The genes are TRBV7-7 and TRBJ2-2; D remains unclear. The V gene lost 4 bases and the J gene lost 0 bases, with 12 bases spanning the gap. This CDR3 has 16 amino acids. The V gene's germline CDR1 is SSHAT and CDR2 FNYEAQ (reference sequence). CDR3: CASSSQYGPNTGELFF. In DNA, the CDR3 is TGTGCCAGCAGCTCCCAATACGGACCGAACACCGGGGAGCTGTTTTTT.

This sequence joins TRBV25-1 and TRBJ2-6; a possible D gene is TRBD2 (5 bases). The CDR3 is made up of 17 amino acids. Germline V CDR1 and CDR2: MGHDK, SYGVNS. Deletions cut 0 bases from V and 0 bases from J, with 9 bases between. CDR3 in DNA: TGTGCCAGCAGTGAATACATTGGGAGCTCTGGGGCCAACGTCCTGACTTTC. It codes for CASSEYIGSSGANVLTF. The full variable domain, rest sourced from reference TRBV25-1 and TRBJ2-6, is EADIYQTPRYLVIGTGKKITLECSQTMGHDKMYWYQQDPGMELHLIHYSYGVNSTEKGDLSSESTVSRIRTEHFPLTLESARPSHTSQYLCASSEYIGSSGANVLTFGAGSRLTVL.

The chain is built from TRBV6-5 and TRBJ2-1; D is possibly TRBD2 (6 bases). CDR3 length equals 18 residues. In germline, CDR1 is MNHEY, CDR2 SVGAGI. Trimming stripped 2 bases from V and 2 bases from J, with 19 bases between. The CDR3 bases are TGTGCCAGCAGTTACAGGGACCTAGCTGGGGGGACCTACAATGAGCAGTTCTTC. As protein: CASSYRDLAGGTYNEQFF.

This chain links TRBV9 with TRBJ2-7, with a possible D match to TRBD2 (5 bases). V was trimmed by 0 bases and J by 6 bases, leaving 10 bases between them. The germline gives CDR1 SGDLS, CDR2 YYNGEE. The CDR3 spans 13 residues. The DNA for the CDR3 is TGTGCCAGCAGCGTAGACGTGGAGGCCGAGCAGTACTTC. Translation gives CASSVDVEAEQYF.

This sequence joins TRBV5-6 and TRBJ2-5; D not resolved. CDR1 is SGHDT, CDR2 YYEEEE, per germline. Trimming removed 0 bases at V and 3 bases at J, with 15 bases between. This CDR3 spans 16 amino acids. The CDR3 bases are TGTGCCAGCAGCTTGGTCATACATACAGCTGAAGAGACCCAGTACTTC. Its protein product is CASSLVIHTAEETQYF.

This clonotype was counted at least ten times. This rearrangement joins TRBV12-3 or TRBV12-4 to TRBJ1-3; D may be TRBD1 (5 bases). CDR3 length equals 14 residues. Trimming left V 2 bases short and J 4 bases short, with 9 bases between. The CDR3 DNA follows: TGTGCCAGCAGTTTATGGCAGGGAGGAAACACCATATATTTT. This translates into CASSLWQGGNTIYF.

This clonotype was counted between two and nine times. V is TRBV7-8 and J is TRBJ1-2; no definite D call. V shed 3 bases and J shed 4 bases, with 6 bases lying between them. This CDR3 has 12 amino acids. In germline, CDR1 is SGHVS, CDR2 FQNEAQ. DNA of the CDR3: TGTGCCAGCAGCTTCTTATTCTATGGCTACACCTTC. Amino acid sequence: CASSFLFYGYTF.

The chain carries TRBV19 and TRBJ2-1; D may match TRBD1 or TRBD2 (5 bases each). Germline CDR1 is LNHDA and CDR2 is SQIVND (reference sequence). V gave up 7 bases and J gave up 5 bases, with 24 bases separating them. The CDR3 length is 17 residues. This chain's CDR3 is CASTTPSRGQTNNEQFF. Here the CDR3 DNA reads TGTGCCAGTACAACCCCCAGCCGGGGCCAAACCAACAATGAGCAGTTCTTC.

The rearrangement uses TRBV5-6 and TRBJ1-5; D ambiguous. The CDR3 contains 14 residues. V dropped 0 bases and J dropped 6 bases, with 10 bases sitting between them. The V gene's germline CDR1 is SGHDT and CDR2 YYEEEE. The CDR3 bases are TGTGCCAGCAGCTTGGGGATTGAGGTTCAGCCCCAGCATTTT. This sequence encodes CASSLGIEVQPQHF.

This clonotype was observed a handful of times. J is TRBJ2-1 and V is TRBV7-3; D ambiguous. The CDR3 covers 16 residues. Germline CDR1 is SGHTA and CDR2 is FQGTGA. Trimming cost V 2 bases and J 7 bases, with 18 bases left between them. CDR3 nucleotide sequence: TGTGCCAGCAGCTTAGTCCGCATCCTTGCCAAGAATGAGCAGTTCTTC. Amino acid sequence: CASSLVRILAKNEQFF.

This clonotype was observed a handful of times. The chain has TRBV20-1 and TRBJ1-5, with D unclear. The V and J ends lost 3 bases and 4 bases respectively, with 10 bases between them. The V gene's germline CDR1 is DFQATT and CDR2 SNEGSKA (reference sequence). The CDR3 spans 13 residues. Here the CDR3 DNA reads TGCAGTGCTAGGATTGGAGTTAATCAGCCCCAGCATTTT. Residues: CSARIGVNQPQHF.

The sample holds many counts of this clonotype. The chain's CDR3 is CASSPPGLQETQYF. CDR3 sequence (DNA): TGTGCCAGCTCACCGCCGGGACTACAAGAGACCCAGTACTTC. The chain joins TRBV18 to TRBJ2-5; 7 nucleotides agree with TRBD2. V shed 3 bases, J shed 2 bases, and the junction held 3 bases outside the gene matches. This CDR3 has 14 amino acids. The V gene's germline CDR1 is KGHSH and CDR2 LQKENI.

This clonotype was seen more than once but under ten times. This chain links TRBV2 with TRBJ2-7; 7 bases align to TRBD2. This CDR3 has 14 amino acids. The V segment lost 6 bases and the J segment 2 bases; nucleotides outside the gene matches: 7. CDR1 is SNHLY and CDR2 is FYNNEI in the germline V gene. CDR3 nucleotide sequence: TGTGCCAGCAGACTGGGACTACTGACCTACGAGCAGTACTTC. This sequence encodes CASRLGLLTYEQYF.

V is TRBV29-1 and J is TRBJ2-7; TRBD1 matches at 9 bases. Germline CDR1 reads SQVTM; CDR2 reads ANQGSEA. Unmatched junction bases numbered 16, after V lost 6 bases and J lost 10 bases. The CDR3 sequence is 14 residues long. The CDR3 spells CSVETGQGSWSQYF. As DNA, the CDR3 is TGCAGCGTCGAAACGGGACAGGGCTCTTGGAGTCAGTACTTC.

The V call is TRBV25-1, the J call TRBJ1-5, with D hard to call. This CDR3 has 17 residues. V lost 3 bases and J lost 1, with 16 bases in between. Germline V lookup: CDR1 MGHDK, CDR2 SYGVNS. The CDR3 nucleotides read TGTGCCAGCAGTGACGGCCGGGGTGGGCTAAGCAATCAGCCCCAGCATTTT. The encoded protein is CASSDGRGGLSNQPQHF.

This clonotype showed up many times. The V and J genes are TRBV29-1 and TRBJ2-5; D is unclear. CDR1 and CDR2 from the germline V gene are SQVTM and ANQGSEA. The CDR3 covers 12 residues. Trimming took 4 bases from V and 1 from J, leaving 7 bases between them. The CDR3 protein is CSVGVRQETQYF. The DNA for the CDR3 is TGCAGCGTTGGTGTTCGCCAAGAGACCCAGTACTTC. Based on the CDR3 plus reference TRBV29-1 and TRBJ2-5, the full variable domain is SAVISQKPSRDICQRGTSLTIQCQVDSQVTMMFWYRQQPGQSLTLIATANQGSEATYESGFVIDKFPISRPNLTFSTLTVSNMSPEDSSIYLCSVGVRQETQYFGPGTRLLVL.

This chain uses TRBV5-1 with TRBJ2-2, with 15 bases fitting TRBD2. The CDR3 totals 16 residues. Unmatched junction bases numbered 9, after V lost 10 bases and J lost 5 bases. From germline, CDR1 is SGHRS and CDR2 YFSETQ. DNA of the CDR3: TGCGCCTCCAAACCCGGGACTAGCGGGAGGACCGGGGAGCTGTTTTTT. Amino acid sequence: CASKPGTSGRTGELFF. The variable domain in full, with the rest retrieved from reference TRBV5-1 and TRBJ2-2, is KAGVTQTPRYLIKTRGQQVTLSCSPISGHRSVSWYQQTPGQGLQFLFEYFSETQRNKGNFPGRFSGRQFSNSRSEMNVSTLELGDSALYLCASKPGTSGRTGELFFGEGSRLTVL.